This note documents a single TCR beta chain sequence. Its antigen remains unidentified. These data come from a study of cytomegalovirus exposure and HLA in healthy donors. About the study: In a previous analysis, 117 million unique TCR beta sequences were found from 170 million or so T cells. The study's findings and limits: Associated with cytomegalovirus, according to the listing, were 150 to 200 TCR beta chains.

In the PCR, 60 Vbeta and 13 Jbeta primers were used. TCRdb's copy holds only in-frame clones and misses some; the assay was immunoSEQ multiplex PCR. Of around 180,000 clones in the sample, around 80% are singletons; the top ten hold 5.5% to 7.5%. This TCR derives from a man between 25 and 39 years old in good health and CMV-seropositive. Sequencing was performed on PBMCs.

CDR3 region: CASSLHGQPQHF. CDR3 coding DNA: TGTGCCAGCAGCCTCCACGGTCAGCCCCAGCATTTT. The chain employs TRBV11-2 and TRBJ1-5, with D hard to call. Looked up from germline, CDR1 is SGHAT and CDR2 is FQNNGV. CDR3 length: 12 residues. The V and J ends lost 5 bases and 6 bases respectively, with 8 bases between them.